This section outlines one T cell receptor beta chain sequence together with its context. Its matching antigen is unknown. This entry is derived from a study of blood T cells in healthy people across ages. Findings and limits, study-wide: The authors considered diversity estimates from one million T cells to be underestimates.

In germline, CDR1 is KGHSH, CDR2 LQKENI. This CDR3 contains 15 residues. Between the trimmed V and J ends, which lost 0 bases and 3 bases, there was a span of 11 bases. Next came a second PCR, run for 7 to 11 cycles, which used a sample-barcoded 5' primer along with a J-beta primer mix. Any given sample supplied a minimum of 3 million CDR3-containing paired-end reads. TCRdb reprocessed the 5' RACE reads via MiXCR and lists one record per CDR3 protein. The sample carries fewer than 650,000 distinct CDR3 sequences, roughly a quarter recorded once. The same data also contributed to another study, on T cells of mothers and their children.

Sequencing was carried out using blood. The rearrangement links TRBV18 to TRBJ2-5; D is possibly TRBD1 (6 bases). This clonotype was obtained from a boy under 10 years old in good health. CDR3 residues: CASSPPSRGKETQYF. The DNA of the CDR3 is TGTGCCAGCTCACCACCGTCGAGGGGGAAAGAGACCCAGTACTTC.